This T cell receptor (beta chain) comes out of a study of blood T cell repertoires in COVID-19. Study-wide background: From T cells, B-cell-depleted T cells, or PBMCs came the material, which was cDNA or gDNA.

The Seattle site enrolled patients during active infection and followed them longitudinally. Repertoires were generated with immunoSEQ multiplex PCR, while TCRdb's copy carries only in-frame clones and drops some. The table has about 300,000 clones, roughly 80% seen once; the top ten hold more than 1.1%. J lost 6 bases, V lost 0 bases, and 6 bases had no gene match. From germline, CDR1 is SGDLS and CDR2 YYNGEE. CDR3 size: 16 residues. Sequenced material: peripheral blood. The chain couples TRBV9 to TRBJ2-2, with 9 bases fitting TRBD1. The clonotype was recovered from a human donor with COVID-19, enrolled during active disease. The donor label of this sample is uncertain. The CDR3: CASSVAGQGKAGELFF. CDR3 nucleotide sequence: TGTGCCAGCAGCGTAGCCGGACAGGGGAAGGCCGGGGAGCTGTTTTTT.